This TCR beta chain derives from a study of shared clonotypes between healthy human individuals. As for the study in general: For every donor, three CD4 naive, three CD4 memory, two CD8 naive and one CD8 memory plates were used.

Findings and caveats of the study: Blood was the only sampled material, and tissue repertoires likely differ.

Remarks on this clone: Its antigen is still unknown.

Naive CD8 cells, CD45RO-negative and positively selected for CCR7, excluded terminally differentiated effector memory CD45RA+ cells. TCRdb's table, derived via immunoSEQ multiplex PCR, lists solely in-frame clones and lacks some. The profile covers about 820,000 clones, with around 93% appearing a single time and less than 25% taken by the ten largest. Trimming removed 7 bases from V and 7 bases from J, with 14 bases in between. Germline V gene data show CDR1 as SQVTM and CDR2 as ANQGSEA. The CDR3 has 12 amino acids. The TCR originated in a man aged 30 to 39 in good health. The specimen sequenced was naive CD8+ T cells sorted from blood. The chain is built from TRBV29-1 and TRBJ2-1; perhaps TRBD1 as D (6 bases). The CDR3 DNA follows: TGCAGCGCCGGGATGGGGGCGAATGAGCAGTTCTTC. Protein sequence: CSAGMGANEQFF.